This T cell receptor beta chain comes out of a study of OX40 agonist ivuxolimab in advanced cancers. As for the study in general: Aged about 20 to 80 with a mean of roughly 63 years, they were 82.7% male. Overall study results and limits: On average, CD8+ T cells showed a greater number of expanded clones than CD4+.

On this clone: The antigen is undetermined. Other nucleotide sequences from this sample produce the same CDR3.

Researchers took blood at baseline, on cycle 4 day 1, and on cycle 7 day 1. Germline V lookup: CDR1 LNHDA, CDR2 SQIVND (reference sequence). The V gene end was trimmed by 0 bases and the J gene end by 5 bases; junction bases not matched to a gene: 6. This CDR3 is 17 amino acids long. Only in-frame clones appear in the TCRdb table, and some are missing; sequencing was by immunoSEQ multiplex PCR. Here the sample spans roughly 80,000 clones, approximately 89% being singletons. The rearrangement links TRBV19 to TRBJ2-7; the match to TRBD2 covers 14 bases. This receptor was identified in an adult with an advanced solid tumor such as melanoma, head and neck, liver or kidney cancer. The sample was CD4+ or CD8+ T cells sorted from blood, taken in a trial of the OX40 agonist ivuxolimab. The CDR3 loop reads CASSIEGLAGVRNEQYF. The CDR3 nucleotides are TGTGCCAGTAGTATAGAGGGACTAGCGGGAGTGAGGAACGAGCAGTACTTC. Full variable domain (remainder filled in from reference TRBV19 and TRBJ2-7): DGGITQSPKYLFRKEGQNVTLSCEQNLNHDAMYWYRQDPGQGLRLIYYSQIVNDFQKGDIAEGYSVSREKKESFPLTVTSAQKNPTAFYLCASSIEGLAGVRNEQYFGPGTRLTVT.